Listed below are T cell receptor beta chains from one sample, sequenced in a study of cytomegalovirus exposure and HLA in healthy donors. The method was immunoSEQ multiplex PCR; TCRdb's version includes in-frame clones alone and lacks a portion of them. The top ten hold approximately 2.3% of the sample, which has some 160,000 clones, 60% to 80% seen once. Specimen: PBMCs. These receptors all stem from a man aged 50 or older in good health and CMV-seropositive. CDR3s include the opening cysteine and the closing phenylalanine or tryptophan. D genes are given only for firm matches. The listing skips clone size in some rows; elsewhere it reads once, few, many or a size class.

TRBV5-1,TRBJ1-1,14,.,TRBD1,CASSLTGENTEAFF,TGCGCCAGCAGCTTGACAGGGGAGAACACTGAAGCTTTCTTT
TRBV18,TRBJ2-2,16,once,.,CASSPLSTPNTGELFF,TGTGCCAGCTCACCACTCTCAACACCGAACACCGGGGAGCTGTTTTTT
TRBV5-4,TRBJ2-5,13,.,.,CASSVKIGETQYF,TGTGCCAGCAGCGTAAAAATCGGGGAGACCCAGTACTTC
TRBV7-2,TRBJ1-2,13,.,.,CASSLDSFYGYTF,TGTGCCAGCAGCTTGGACAGTTTCTATGGCTACACCTTC
TRBV25-1,TRBJ1-3,13,.,.,CASRPGAGNTIYF,TGTGCCAGCAGGCCGGGAGCTGGAAACACCATATATTTT
TRBV7-8,TRBJ1-1,13,.,TRBD1,CASKQGARTEAFF,TGTGCCAGCAAACAGGGGGCCCGGACTGAAGCTTTCTTT
TRBV5-4,TRBJ2-5,15,.,TRBD2,CASSLRSGGQETQYF,TGTGCCAGCAGCTTGAGGAGCGGGGGACAAGAGACCCAGTACTTC
TRBV7-8,TRBJ2-3,16,.,.,CASTRTPLGGTDTQYF,TGTGCCAGCACCCGCACCCCACTAGGTGGCACAGATACGCAGTATTTT
TRBV2,TRBJ2-2,16,.,.,CASSEFLRANTGELFF,TGTGCCAGCAGTGAATTTTTGCGGGCGAACACCGGGGAGCTGTTTTTT
TRBV27,TRBJ1-1,17,.,.,CASSKQGLLSSNTEAFF,TGTGCCAGCAGTAAACAGGGCCTACTCTCATCGAACACTGAAGCTTTCTTT
TRBV11-2,TRBJ2-1,16,.,TRBD2,CASSPKVASGANEQFF,TGTGCCAGCAGCCCTAAAGTGGCTAGCGGGGCGAATGAGCAGTTCTTC
TRBV5-6,TRBJ2-7,16,few,.,CASSLRLQDLTYEQYF,TGTGCCAGCAGCTTGCGCTTACAGGACCTTACCTACGAGCAGTACTTC
TRBV7-3,TRBJ2-3,16,.,TRBD2,CASSLGTSGVTDTQYF,TGTGCCAGCAGCTTGGGGACTAGCGGAGTCACAGATACGCAGTATTTT
TRBV9,TRBJ2-2,14,.,.,CASSVGTNTGELFF,TGTGCCAGCAGCGTCGGGACGAACACCGGGGAGCTGTTTTTT
TRBV19,TRBJ2-1,15,.,TRBD1,CASRPRDRSNNEQFF,TGTGCCAGTAGACCCCGGGACAGGTCTAACAATGAGCAGTTCTTC
TRBV4-3,TRBJ2-1,16,once,.,CASSQDVSGRYNEQFF,TGCGCCAGCAGCCAAGATGTGAGCGGGCGTTACAATGAGCAGTTCTTC
TRBV5-1,TRBJ2-7,15,.,TRBD1,CASSIQTGAAYEQYF,TGCGCCAGCAGCATACAAACAGGGGCCGCCTACGAGCAGTACTTC
TRBV6-1,TRBJ1-5,16,.,.,CASSEIYTVQNQPQHF,TGTGCCAGCAGTGAAATATACACAGTTCAAAATCAGCCCCAGCATTTT
TRBV2,TRBJ1-1,15,.,.,CASSEAGIRNTEAFF,TGTGCCAGCAGTGAAGCGGGCATTCGGAACACTGAAGCTTTCTTT
TRBV9,TRBJ1-5,15,.,TRBD1,CASSSGDSGNQPQHF,TGTGCCAGTAGCTCTGGGGACAGCGGCAATCAGCCCCAGCATTTT
TRBV6-1,TRBJ2-5,15,medium-sized,TRBD2,CASSLLAGGQETQYF,TGTGCCAGCAGTCTCCTAGCGGGGGGGCAAGAGACCCAGTACTTC
TRBV19,TRBJ1-4,17,few,TRBD1,CASSIGALQGRSEKLFF,TGTGCCAGTAGTATAGGGGCCCTACAGGGGAGGAGTGAAAAACTGTTTTTT
TRBV6-6,TRBJ1-5,15,.,.,CASSYPPKGLQTQHF,TGTGCCAGCAGTTACCCCCCCAAGGGGCTCCAGACCCAGCATTTT
TRBV4-2,TRBJ2-1,14,.,TRBD2,CASSQDGTSNEQFF,TGTGCCAGCAGCCAAGACGGGACTAGCAATGAGCAGTTCTTC
TRBV9,TRBJ2-3,16,.,.,CASSVGTNPSTDTQYF,TGTGCCAGCAGCGTTGGGACAAACCCTAGCACAGATACGCAGTATTTT
TRBV27,TRBJ2-7,13,.,.,CASSFRSNLEQYF,TGTGCCAGCAGTTTCCGGTCAAACCTCGAGCAGTACTTC
TRBV10-1,TRBJ2-1,13,.,TRBD1,CASSRPGGGEQFF,TGCGCCAGCAGTAGACCAGGGGGCGGTGAGCAGTTCTTC
TRBV9,TRBJ2-3,15,.,TRBD1,CASSARDRVTDTQYF,TGTGCCAGCAGCGCCCGGGACAGGGTGACAGATACGCAGTATTTT
TRBV7-9,TRBJ1-2,15,once,.,CASTISPGSHYGYTF,TGTGCCAGCACCATATCGCCAGGGTCCCACTATGGCTACACCTTC
TRBV9,TRBJ2-1,16,.,TRBD2,CASSVLSGGHFSEQFF,TGTGCCAGCAGCGTACTTAGCGGGGGCCATTTTAGTGAGCAGTTCTTC
TRBV19,TRBJ2-3,16,.,TRBD1,CASSFRQGASTDTQYF,TGTGCCAGTAGTTTCCGACAGGGGGCAAGCACAGATACGCAGTATTTT
TRBV4-2,TRBJ2-7,14,few,TRBD1,CASSPRDRSYEQYF,TGTGCCAGCAGCCCCCGGGACAGGAGCTACGAGCAGTACTTC
TRBV28,TRBJ1-5,15,once,.,CASSFLGGRYQPQHF,TGTGCCAGCAGTTTCCTCGGGGGTAGGTATCAGCCCCAGCATTTT
TRBV5-4,TRBJ2-1,16,.,.,CASSSGRPTGSDEQFF,TGTGCCAGCAGCTCAGGGCGCCCCACAGGGAGTGATGAGCAGTTCTTC
TRBV12-5,TRBJ1-2,13,once,.,CASGYTPLYGYTF,TGTGCTAGTGGTTATACTCCCCTCTATGGCTACACCTTC
TRBV9,TRBJ1-2,15,.,.,CASSVEGTSQYGYTF,TGTGCCAGCAGCGTAGAGGGGACATCCCAGTATGGCTACACCTTC
TRBV4-2,TRBJ2-5,15,.,.,CASSQNLEVRETQYF,TGTGCCAGCAGCCAGAACCTAGAGGTCCGGGAGACCCAGTACTTC